A single sample gave rise to the 13 T cell receptor beta chains below, sequenced in a study of T cells after yellow fever vaccination. MiXCR, applied by TCRdb to the 5' RACE reads, yields one record per CDR3 protein. The sample shows around 310,000 distinct CDR3 sequences, 3.5% to 4.5% of them seen only once. This sample comprised PBMCs, obtained 15 days after the yellow fever booster vaccination. Receptor source: a man aged 18 to 30 who received the YFV17D yellow fever vaccine.

This clonotype was recorded many times. This chain connects TRBV7-9 to TRBJ1-2; D gene unclear. Germline CDR1 and CDR2: SEHNR and FQNEAQ (reference sequence). The CDR3 has 12 amino acids. V was shortened by 6 bases and J by 5 bases, with 10 bases between the two germline ends. The CDR3 protein is CASRRENYGYTF. The CDR3, as DNA: TGTGCCAGCAGACGTGAGAATTATGGCTACACCTTC.

Notes on this clonotype: This may be a read error: a much more frequent sequence differs by one nucleotide. This chain links TRBV9 with TRBJ2-4; a weak D match, TRBD1 (5 bases). CDR1 and CDR2 (germline): SGDLS, YYNGEE. The germline V and J ends were trimmed by 2 bases and 7 bases, with 16 bases remaining between them. The CDR3 is 15 residues long. This CDR3 reads CASSVELRAGNIQYF. The CDR3, as DNA: TGTGCCAGCAGCGTGGAGCTCCGGGCAGGGAACATTCAGTACTTC.

V usage is TRBV14 and J usage is TRBJ2-1, with D hard to call. The CDR3 is 13 residues long. Germline CDR1 SGHDN, CDR2 FVKESK. V gave up 5 bases and J gave up 8 bases, with 13 bases separating them. DNA for the CDR3: TGTGCCAGCAGCAGGGTCTTTGGGGATGAGCAGTTCTTC. Protein sequence: CASSRVFGDEQFF. The full variable domain, its missing parts supplied by reference TRBV14 and TRBJ2-1, is EAGVTQFPSHSVIEKGQTVTLRCDPISGHDNLYWYRRVMGKEIKFLLHFVKESKQDESGMPNNRFLAERTGGTYSTLKVQPAELEDSGVYFCASSRVFGDEQFFGPGTRLTVL.

This clonotype occurred many times. The chain couples TRBV9 to TRBJ1-1; a possible D gene is TRBD1 (5 bases). Germline assignment: CDR1 SGDLS and CDR2 YYNGEE. The CDR3 spans 14 residues. The germline V and J ends were trimmed by 4 bases and 0 bases, with 10 bases remaining between them. CDR3 coding DNA: TGTGCCAGCAGCTACGGACAAATGAACACTGAAGCTTTCTTT. Translation: CASSYGQMNTEAFF.

The chain recombines TRBV20-1 with TRBJ2-7; weak D call: TRBD2 (6 bases). This CDR3 is built from 13 residues. Germline V gene data show CDR1 as DFQATT and CDR2 as SNEGSKA (reference sequence). Trimming took off 6 bases at V and 4 bases at J, with 16 bases between the two ends. The CDR3 reads CSAESGSGYEQYF. The DNA for the CDR3 is TGCAGTGCGGAGAGCGGCAGCGGGTACGAGCAGTACTTC.

Only a few counts were recorded for this clonotype. This chain uses TRBV6-6 with TRBJ2-7; maybe TRBD1 (6 bases). The CDR3 consists of 15 residues. Trimming took off 11 bases at V and 2 bases at J, with 22 bases between the two ends. The V gene's germline CDR1 is MNHNY and CDR2 SVGAGI (reference sequence). The CDR3 DNA sequence: TGTGCCTGCCGACCTAGGACAGAAACGACCTACGAGCAGTACGTC. The encoded protein is CACRPRTETTYEQYV.

In its sample, this clonotype was seen a few times. This chain connects TRBV9 to TRBJ2-6, with a weak D call TRBD1 (5 bases). V was cut by 5 bases and J by 2 bases, with 38 bases left in between. The CDR3 extends over 24 amino acids. The germline V gene has CDR1 SGDLS and CDR2 YYNGEE. CDR3 nucleotides: TGTGCCAGCAGTGTAAGGCTGGGATCCCGACAGAGAGAGCGAAAACCACCTGGGGCCAACGTCCTGACTTTC. Translated, it gives CASSVRLGSRQRERKPPGANVLTF.

The genes are TRBV7-2 and TRBJ1-1; maybe TRBD1 (5 bases). Trimming took off 5 bases at V and 1 base at J, with 14 bases between the two ends. Per the germline V gene, CDR1 is SGHTA and CDR2 is FQGNSA. The CDR3 has 15 amino acids. As DNA, the CDR3 is TGTGCCAGCAGCCCTACTCGACAGCAGAACACTGAAGCTTTCTTT. Its translation: CASSPTRQQNTEAFF.

The sample holds a few counts of this clonotype. This chain connects TRBV5-1 to TRBJ2-3; D is unclear. CDR1 is SGHRS, CDR2 YFSETQ, per germline. This CDR3 has 13 residues. Between the trimmed V and J ends, which lost 7 bases and 2 bases, there was a span of 11 bases. In nucleotides, the CDR3 is TGCGCCAGCTCCATGGTTCCCACAGATACGCAGTATTTT. It specifies CASSMVPTDTQYF.

The rearrangement uses TRBV4-3 and TRBJ2-1; 9 bases agree with TRBD2. Germline assignment: CDR1 LGHNA and CDR2 YSLEER. The CDR3 totals 16 residues. Trimming removed 2 bases from V and 5 bases from J; junction bases left unmatched: 7. Written as DNA, the CDR3 is TGCGCCAGCAGCCAATTCGACAGCGGGGGGAACAATGAGCAGTTCTTC. Translated: CASSQFDSGGNNEQFF.

This clonotype came up a few times. The J gene is TRBJ2-5, the V gene TRBV5-4, with D unclear. This CDR3 has 15 residues. The germline V and J ends were trimmed by 1 base and 2 bases, with 12 bases remaining between them. Germline CDR1 and CDR2: SGHNT and YYREEE (reference sequence). The CDR3 region has the DNA TGTGCCAGCAGCTTGCCGTCGGGTCCTCAAGAGACCCAGTACTTC. Amino acids: CASSLPSGPQETQYF.

V usage is TRBV4-1 and J usage is TRBJ2-4; D perhaps matches TRBD2 (5 bases). The CDR3 is 17 amino acids. Germline CDR1 MGHRA, CDR2 YSYEKL. V was cut by 1 base and J by 0 bases, with 13 bases left in between. Here the CDR3 DNA reads TGCGCCAGCAGCCAAGTCTCTCGGGGTGCAGCCAAAAACATTCAGTACTTC. The encoded protein is CASSQVSRGAAKNIQYF.

This clonotype has a count of ten or more. V is TRBV6-5 and J is TRBJ1-2; D gene unclear. The CDR3 runs 11 residues. V gave up 8 bases and J gave up 5 bases, with 9 bases separating them. CDR1 and CDR2 (germline): MNHEY, SVGAGI. The CDR3 protein is CASGVLYGYTF. The CDR3 DNA follows: TGTGCCAGCGGAGTGCTTTATGGCTACACCTTC.